These 13 T cell receptor beta chains originate from one sample sequenced in a study of PD-1 blockade in classical Hodgkin lymphoma. The assay was immunoSEQ multiplex PCR, and TCRdb's table has in-frame clones only and misses some. The sample lists tens of thousands of clones; under 95% were seen once. The time point is: newly diagnosed, previously untreated cHL patient sample. Material: peripheral blood mononuclear cells (PBMCs). The receptors derive from a human donor with classical Hodgkin lymphoma.

The chain combines TRBV27 with TRBJ2-2; D is possibly TRBD2 (5 bases). CDR1 and CDR2 (germline): MNHEY, SMNVEV (reference sequence). The CDR3 consists of 14 residues. Deletions cut 2 bases from V and 7 bases from J, with 11 bases between. The CDR3 nucleotides read TGTGCCAGCAGTTTACGGGCGGGTATCGGGGAGCTGTTTTTT. Its translation: CASSLRAGIGELFF.

This chain uses TRBV11-2 with TRBJ2-7; TRBD2 matches at 12 bases. Losses at the gene ends were 5 bases for V and 7 bases for J; bases not matched to a gene: 15. From germline, CDR1 is SGHAT and CDR2 FQNNGV. This CDR3 has 17 residues. As DNA, the CDR3 is TGTGCCAGCAGCCCCCGGACTAGCGGGACGGTCTTGCGGGAGCAGTACTTC. This translates into CASSPRTSGTVLREQYF. The full variable domain, with the rest looked up from reference TRBV11-2 and TRBJ2-7, is EAGVAQSPRYKIIEKRQSVAFWCNPISGHATLYWYQQILGQGPKLLIQFQNNGVVDDSQLPKDRFSAERLKGVDSTLKIQPAKLEDSAVYLCASSPRTSGTVLREQYFGPGTRLTVT.

This chain connects TRBV27 to TRBJ1-4; D perhaps matches TRBD1 (5 bases). The CDR3 sequence is 16 residues long. Deletions cut 3 bases from V and 7 bases from J, with 18 bases between. Germline V gives CDR1 MNHEY, CDR2 SMNVEV (reference sequence). CDR3 DNA sequence: TGTGCCAGCAGTTTTAAGGCACCAAAAAGGGGTGAAAAACTGTTTTTT. Protein product: CASSFKAPKRGEKLFF.

V usage is TRBV2 and J usage is TRBJ2-7, with 7 bases lining up with TRBD2. Trimming removed 3 bases from V and 1 base from J; junction bases left unmatched: 3. The CDR3 is 14 amino acids. Germline V lookup: CDR1 SNHLY, CDR2 FYNNEI. Here the CDR3 reads CASSDGRGSYEQYF. The CDR3, as DNA: TGTGCCAGCAGTGATGGGCGGGGGTCCTACGAGCAGTACTTC. The whole variable domain, remainder taken from reference TRBV2 and TRBJ2-7, is EPEVTQTPSHQVTQMGQEVILRCVPISNHLYFYWYRQILGQKVEFLVSFYNNEISEKSEIFDDQFSVERPDGSNFTLKIRSTKLEDSAMYFCASSDGRGSYEQYFGPGTRLTVT.

The chain is built from TRBV19 and TRBJ1-1, with 7 bases matching TRBD1. V lost 10 bases to trimming and J lost 0 bases; unmatched junction nucleotides: 8. This CDR3 comprises 14 residues. The germline CDR1 and CDR2 sequences are LNHDA and SQIVND (reference sequence). This chain's CDR3 is CATRQGSMNTEAFF. CDR3 nucleotide sequence: TGTGCCACCAGACAGGGCTCGATGAACACTGAAGCTTTCTTT. Combining the CDR3 with reference TRBV19 and TRBJ1-1 gives the whole variable domain DGGITQSPKYLFRKEGQNVTLSCEQNLNHDAMYWYRQDPGQGLRLIYYSQIVNDFQKGDIAEGYSVSREKKESFPLTVTSAQKNPTAFYLCATRQGSMNTEAFFGQGTRLTVV.

The chain is built from TRBV11-2 and TRBJ2-6; a weak D match, TRBD1 (6 bases). Trimming removed 5 bases from V and 4 bases from J, with 15 bases in between. The CDR3 contains 16 residues. The germline V gene has CDR1 SGHAT and CDR2 FQNNGV. DNA for the CDR3: TGTGCCAGCAGCGCTCTCAGGGGTTCAGGGGCCAACGTCCTGACTTTC. It is translated as CASSALRGSGANVLTF.

The chain uses TRBV7-6 and TRBJ2-2; TRBD1 might be the D (6 bases). The V end lost 1 base, the J end lost 6 bases, and 21 bases lay between the germline ends. CDR3 length: 18 amino acids. Germline assignment: CDR1 SGHVS and CDR2 FNYEAQ. The CDR3 region has the DNA TGTGCCAGCAGCTTAGATCAACCGGACAGATTTAACTCCGGGGAGCTGTTTTTT. Translation gives CASSLDQPDRFNSGELFF.

The chain recombines TRBV10-3 with TRBJ2-3; D perhaps matches TRBD1 (5 bases). Germline lookup yields CDR1 ENHRY and CDR2 SYGVKD. This CDR3 contains 14 residues. V lost 4 bases and J lost 2, with 10 bases in between. DNA of the CDR3: TGTGCCATCAGTGGGGGCCTATCCACAGATACGCAGTATTTT. It specifies CAISGGLSTDTQYF.

The rearrangement links TRBV6-4 to TRBJ2-3; D possibly uses TRBD1 or TRBD2 (5 bases each). V was clipped by 2 bases and J by 0 bases, with 6 bases between them. The CDR3 consists of 14 residues. Germline assignment: CDR1 MRHNA and CDR2 SNTAGT. CDR3 in amino acids: CASSDRDSTDTQYF. The CDR3 DNA sequence: TGTGCCAGCAGTGACCGGGACAGCACAGATACGCAGTATTTT.

The chain couples TRBV11-2 to TRBJ2-3; D not resolved. The CDR3 has 13 residues. V was shortened by 3 bases and J by 4 bases, with 8 bases between the two germline ends. The germline gives CDR1 SGHAT, CDR2 FQNNGV. The CDR3 sequence is CASSFFAADTQYF. Here the CDR3 DNA reads TGTGCCAGCAGCTTTTTCGCGGCAGATACGCAGTATTTT.

This clone was seen only a few times. The genes are TRBV6-1 and TRBJ2-7; TRBD2 is a possible D gene (7 bases). CDR1 MNHNS and CDR2 SASEGT come from the germline V gene. V was shortened by 3 bases and J by 4 bases, with 13 bases between the two germline ends. The length of the CDR3 is 14 residues. This CDR3 reads CASSEQGTNYEQYF. CDR3 nucleotide sequence: TGTGCCAGCAGTGAGCAGGGGACTAATTACGAGCAGTACTTC.

The chain employs TRBV7-7 and TRBJ1-2, with D perhaps matching TRBD1 (6 bases). Germline lookup yields CDR1 SSHAT and CDR2 FNYEAQ (reference sequence). This CDR3 is 15 amino acids long. The CDR3 loop is CASPGGDLLNYGYTF. The DNA of the CDR3 is TGTGCTAGCCCTGGGGGCGATCTCTTAAACTATGGCTACACCTTC.

The chain uses TRBV6-1 and TRBJ2-5, with D tentatively TRBD1 (5 bases). Germline-derived CDR1 and CDR2 are MNHNS and SASEGT. The V gene lost 8 bases and the J gene lost 1 base, with 5 bases spanning the gap. The CDR3 spans 11 residues. The CDR3 spells CASGAQETQYF. CDR3 nucleotides: TGTGCCAGCGGGGCCCAAGAGACCCAGTACTTC.